This T cell receptor (beta chain) was recovered during a study of shared clonotypes between healthy human individuals (dated by TCRdb to about 2020). Background on the whole study: A few men and a couple of women, aged 18 to 49 years, made up the cohort. Per donor, three plates each were used for CD4 naive and CD4 memory, two for CD8 naive, and one for CD8 memory. Leukapheresis yielded between about 0.8 and 9.5 billion PBMCs per donor. Blood TCR repertoires of roughly 5 healthy adults were deeply sequenced to estimate repertoire size and the extent of clonotype sharing between individuals. To increase sequencing depth and limit assay-specific biases, TCR repertoire library preparation and sequencing were carried out by different laboratories using diverse techniques. Results the study describes overall, beyond this receptor: Sampling was restricted to blood, and TCR repertoires in tissues likely differ from the TCR repertoires found in blood. Because the study included only a small number of donors, the genetic and exposure-history diversity represented was limited. Pairwise subsampling indicated that sequencing depth was expected to affect the degree of clonotype sharing among donors. Sharing across a handful of donors was observed for roughly 5.4% of naive CD4, 3% to 3.5% of naive CD8, 2% to 2.5% of memory CD4, and about 0.4% of memory CD8 clonotypes. Compared with non-shared clonotypes, clonotypes shared by all four sorted-subset donors had higher generation probabilities. Even with the large sequencing depth, rarefaction of the sorted-subset datasets indicated that sequencing was incomplete. Larger estimated clonotype richness was generally found for naive subsets than for memory subsets.

Turning to this clone: This clone's antigen is unknown. Base qualities were left out, and no much larger clone turns up one base away.

TCR CDR3 regions were amplified from genomic DNA by multiplex PCR using the deep immunoSEQ assay. Extracted genomic DNA from each cell subset was distributed evenly across all wells of several immunoSEQ 96-well plates, and each plate was treated as a replicate. For sorted subsets, roughly 200 ng of genomic DNA, equivalent to around 29,000 T cell genomes, went into each replicate PCR. Purified libraries were measured with a Qubit 3.0 fluorometer, size-checked on a Bioanalyzer 2100, and measured again with the KAPA Library Quantification kit. Every immunoSEQ 96-well plate was sequenced on a dedicated single-read 150-cycle Illumina NextSeq 550 flow cell. Turning to the authors' computational methods: Because only junctional sequences without quality scores were contained in the immunoSEQ output, filtering matching that applied to full-length reads could not be performed. Sequences were annotated with PyIR, a Python wrapper for IgBLAST v1.9, and V/J genes and CDR3 were assigned using IMGT germline references. Reads were filtered out if the reads had weak V/J assignments (E-value above 1e-6), no CDR3, stop codons, out-of-frame junctions, or ambiguous translated residues. V3J clonotypes were defined as sequences sharing the same inferred V gene, J gene, and CDR3 amino acid sequence. The percentage overlap between two repertoires was calculated by dividing the number of shared unique clonotypes by the size of the smaller repertoire. Richness of each repertoire was evaluated using RTK rarefaction, the Chao1 estimator, and Recon v2.1 estimates of unobserved clonotypes. OLGA was used to compute generation probabilities for all TCRbeta clonotypes that the gDNA method yielded from a handful of donors. TCRdb stores this immuneACCESS table with in-frame sequences only. Part of the clones is absent; in the studies checked, under half of the shortfall reflects unresolved V genes, and no reason is known for the rest. The V and J calls and clone size were taken over from that table, and D and trimming were inferred from the DNA. The sample table lists approximately 1.5 million clones, 98% of them with a count of one. Less than 0.55% of the sample belongs to the ten largest clones.

Donors were healthy HIV-negative adults with no recently reported acute infections or vaccinations. Every donor was a Caucasian adult residing in Nashville, Tennessee, USA. CD4+ T cells were enriched through magnetic negative selection, after which naive cells were positively selected on CD45RA and the remaining negative fraction served as the memory subset. Blood was collected by leukapheresis, and PBMCs were isolated by Ficoll-Histopaque density gradient centrifugation and then cryopreserved in liquid nitrogen vapor phase. Analytical flow cytometry was used to check the purity and quantity of every magnetically sorted T cell population. Genomic DNA was isolated from each sorted fraction and quantified by UV absorbance on a Nanodrop 2000c. The sequence derives from a man aged 30-40 years in good health. Sequencing was performed on naive CD4+ T cells sorted from blood. This sample's cell subset or site label indicates: CD45RA+ positively selected.

The DNA sequence reads TGCGCCAGCAGCCCGGGACCGCAAACGTCCTACGAGCAGTACTTC. Protein translation: CASSPGPQTSYEQYF. The V and J genes are TRBV5-1 and TRBJ2-7; the D call could be TRBD1 or TRBD2, with each sharing 5 bases. Reading the germline V gene gives CDR1 SGHRS and CDR2 YFSETQ. V is reduced by 4 bases and J by 1 base, leaving a spacing of 15 bases between them. Inclusive of the bounding cysteine and phenylalanine, the CDR3 is 15 residues long. Left in the record is the CDR3 DNA by itself, 45 bases read in frame from the first base. The entire variable domain, with the stretches around the CDR3 drawn from the reference TRBV5-1 and TRBJ2-7 proteins, is KAGVTQTPRYLIKTRGQQVTLSCSPISGHRSVSWYQQTPGQGLQFLFEYFSETQRNKGNFPGRFSGRQFSNSRSEMNVSTLELGDSALYLCASSPGPQTSYEQYFGPGTRLTVT.